This passage covers 11 T cell receptor beta chains from one sample sequenced in a study of glioma-infiltrating T cells after dendritic cell vaccination. As for time point: after dendritic cell vaccination, including at tumor progression/relapse. Sequencing was performed with immunoSEQ multiplex PCR; in TCRdb, only in-frame clones are kept and a portion is missing. The sample contains 85,000 to 100,000 clones, 65% to 85% of which appear only once. Material: blood, obtained after dendritic cell vaccination. These receptors all come from a human donor with glioblastoma.

The chain recombines TRBV15 with TRBJ2-3, with a possible D match to TRBD2 (6 bases). The CDR3 extends over 17 amino acids. V lost 0 bases and J lost 2, with 15 bases in between. Germline loops: CDR1 LNHNV, CDR2 YYDKDF (reference sequence). CDR3 coding DNA: TGTGCCACCAGCAGAGACACCGGGACTCAGGTCACAGATACGCAGTATTTT. Protein product: CATSRDTGTQVTDTQYF.

As to this clone: Additional DNA sequences in this sample encode the identical CDR3. The V call is TRBV2, the J call TRBJ2-3, with 13 bases aligning to TRBD2. With 4 bases clipped from V and 3 bases from J, the junction kept 1 base outside the gene matches. The CDR3 consists of 15 residues. The germline V gene has CDR1 SNHLY and CDR2 FYNNEI. As DNA, the CDR3 is TGTGCCAGCAGTGCGGGACTAGCGGGAACAGATACGCAGTATTTT. Protein sequence: CASSAGLAGTDTQYF.

V and J are TRBV4-1 and TRBJ1-1; 9 nucleotides align to TRBD1. Germline V lookup: CDR1 MGHRA, CDR2 YSYEKL. Germline trimming cut 4 bases from V and 3 bases from J; bases unmatched to any gene: 6. This CDR3 comprises 15 residues. DNA of the CDR3: TGCGCCAGCAGCCGCCAACAGGGGGCGGACACTGAAGCTTTCTTT. Translation gives CASSRQQGADTEAFF.

V usage is TRBV30 and J usage is TRBJ2-3, with 10 bases fitting TRBD2. The J segment lost 7 bases and the V segment lost 2 bases, leaving 6 bases of the junction unmatched. This CDR3 region has 14 residues. CDR1 GTSNPN and CDR2 SVGIG come from the germline V gene (reference sequence). CDR3 region: CAWSRSGRVYTQYF. The DNA for the CDR3 is TGTGCCTGGAGTAGGAGCGGGAGGGTGTATACGCAGTATTTT.

The V call is TRBV6-1, the J call TRBJ1-5, with 7 bases identical to TRBD1. Germline CDR1 reads MNHNS; CDR2 reads SASEGT. CDR3 size: 14 residues. The V gene end was trimmed by 7 bases and the J gene end by 7 bases; junction bases not matched to a gene: 10. The CDR3 protein is CASIQQGWGQPQHF. DNA for the CDR3: TGTGCCAGCATTCAACAGGGGTGGGGGCAGCCCCAGCATTTT.

The chain links TRBV7-8 to TRBJ2-1; 13 bases are a match to TRBD2. Germline V gene data show CDR1 as SGHVS and CDR2 as FQNEAQ. After removal of 5 bases from V and 5 bases from J, the junction contained 6 bases not matched to a gene. The CDR3 extends over 16 amino acids. The CDR3 sequence: CASSLWTSGSDNEQFF. The CDR3, as DNA: TGTGCCAGCAGCCTTTGGACTAGCGGGAGTGACAATGAGCAGTTCTTC.

The genes are TRBV10-3 and TRBJ2-2; weak D call: TRBD2 (5 bases). CDR1 and CDR2 from the germline V gene are ENHRY and SYGVKD. Trimming removed 0 bases from V and 6 bases from J, with 11 bases in between. This CDR3 has 15 amino acids. The CDR3 is CAISESGFGAGELFF. CDR3 coding DNA: TGTGCCATCAGTGAGTCGGGCTTCGGGGCCGGGGAGCTGTTTTTT.

The chain combines TRBV30 with TRBJ1-1; D unclear. Trimming took off 4 bases at V and 5 bases at J, with 11 bases between the two ends. CDR1 GTSNPN and CDR2 SVGIG come from the germline V gene (reference sequence). The CDR3 length is 12 residues. CDR3 in amino acids: CAWKTGSTEAFF. CDR3 DNA sequence: TGTGCCTGGAAGACCGGGTCTACTGAAGCTTTCTTT. Full variable domain (missing parts from reference TRBV30 and TRBJ1-1): SQTIHQWPATLVQPVGSPLSLECTVEGTSNPNLYWYRQAAGRGLQLLFYSVGIGQISSEVPQNLSASRPQDRQFILSSKKLLLSDSGFYLCAWKTGSTEAFFGQGTRLTVV.

This chain links TRBV6-6 with TRBJ2-3; TRBD1 is a possible D gene (5 bases). The germline gives CDR1 MNHNY, CDR2 SVGAGI (reference sequence). Trimming removed 4 bases at V and 1 base at J, with 12 bases between. There are 15 residues in the CDR3. CDR3 coding DNA: TGTGCCAGCAGTTCCTTTCAGACAGGCACAGATACGCAGTATTTT. The encoded protein is CASSSFQTGTDTQYF.

The chain uses TRBV6-5 and TRBJ2-1; possibly TRBD1 for D (6 bases). V was trimmed by 2 bases and J by 1 base, leaving 12 bases between them. Germline V gene lookup returns CDR1 MNHEY and CDR2 SVGAGI. CDR3 length: 16 residues. The CDR3 region is CASSYALQGSYNEQFF. CDR3 DNA sequence: TGTGCCAGCAGTTACGCGCTACAGGGTTCCTACAATGAGCAGTTCTTC.

The J gene is TRBJ2-2, the V gene TRBV5-1, with 9 bases lining up with TRBD2. The CDR3 loop spans 15 amino acids. V was clipped by 4 bases and J by 2 bases; unmatched bases: 3. CDR1 and CDR2 (germline): SGHRS, YFSETQ. CDR3 DNA: TGCGCCAGCAGCCCTAGCGGGGATAACACCGGGGAGCTGTTTTTT. Translating gives CASSPSGDNTGELFF.